The entry that follows covers one T cell receptor beta chain sequence. This sample was included in a study of blood T cell repertoires in COVID-19. Overall study context: From T cells, B-cell-depleted T cells, or PBMCs came the material, which was cDNA or gDNA.

Trimming cost V 4 bases and J 6 bases; bases outside gene matches: 6. The CDR3 length is 16 residues. CDR1 and CDR2 (germline): SGHDT, YYEEEE. Repertoires were generated with immunoSEQ multiplex PCR, while TCRdb's copy carries only in-frame clones and drops some. In the table there are about 96,000 clones, approximately 90% of which are singletons. Seattle patients were enrolled during active infection and followed longitudinally. This receptor was obtained from a human donor with COVID-19, enrolled during active disease. The donor label of this sample is uncertain. The chain combines TRBV5-6 with TRBJ2-3; 15 bases line up with TRBD2. The sequencing sample was made of peripheral blood. The CDR3 DNA is TGTGCCAGCAGCGACGGACTAGCGGGGGGGCAGGATACGCAGTATTTT. Translation gives CASSDGLAGGQDTQYF.